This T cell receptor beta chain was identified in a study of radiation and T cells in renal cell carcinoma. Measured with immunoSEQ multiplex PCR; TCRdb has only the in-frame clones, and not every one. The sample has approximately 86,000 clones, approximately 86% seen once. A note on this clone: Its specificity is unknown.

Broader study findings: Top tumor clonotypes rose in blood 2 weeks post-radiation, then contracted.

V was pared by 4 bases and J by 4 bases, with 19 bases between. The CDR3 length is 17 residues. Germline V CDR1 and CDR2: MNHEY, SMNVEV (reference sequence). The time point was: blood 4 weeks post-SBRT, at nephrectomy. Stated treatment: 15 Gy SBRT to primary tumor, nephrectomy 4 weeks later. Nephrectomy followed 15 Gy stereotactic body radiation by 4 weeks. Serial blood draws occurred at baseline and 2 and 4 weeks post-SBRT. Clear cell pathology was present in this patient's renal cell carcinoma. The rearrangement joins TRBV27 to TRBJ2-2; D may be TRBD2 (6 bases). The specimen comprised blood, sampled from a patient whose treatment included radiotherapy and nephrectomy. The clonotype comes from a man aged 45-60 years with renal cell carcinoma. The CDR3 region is CASSSSPGLSGTGELFF. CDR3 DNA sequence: TGTGCCAGCAGTTCCTCTCCGGGACTCTCAGGCACCGGGGAGCTGTTTTTT.